This is a list of T cell receptor beta chains from one sample in a study of cytomegalovirus exposure and HLA in healthy donors. Profiled with immunoSEQ multiplex PCR; TCRdb holds only in-frame clones, not every one. The profile covers roughly 120,000 clones, with approximately 58% appearing a single time and 2.2% taken by the ten largest. Sequenced sample: PBMCs. The origin of the receptors is a woman under 40 in good health and CMV-seronegative. Each CDR3 is given with its conserved first and last residue. The order of the fields is J gene, V gene, clone size, D gene, CDR3 protein, CDR3 DNA. D genes are given only for firm matches. Clone sizes are given selectively: once, few, many, or a class where the clone is expanded.

j_call: TRBJ1-1; v_call: TRBV19; clone_size: few; d_call: -; cdr3_aa: CASSIGEMNTEAFF; cdr3_nt: TGTGCCAGTAGTATCGGGGAGATGAACACTGAAGCTTTCTTT
j_call: TRBJ1-5; v_call: TRBV21-1; clone_size: few; d_call: -; cdr3_aa: CASSTPRVQPQHF; cdr3_nt: TGTGCCAGCAGCACCCCCAGGGTTCAGCCCCAGCATTTT
j_call: TRBJ1-2; v_call: TRBV28; clone_size: -; d_call: -; cdr3_aa: CASSASGIYGYTF; cdr3_nt: TGTGCCAGCAGTGCTTCGGGGATCTATGGCTACACCTTC
j_call: TRBJ2-7; v_call: TRBV6-5; clone_size: -; d_call: -; cdr3_aa: CASSKGLGEQYF; cdr3_nt: TGTGCCAGCAGTAAGGGGCTGGGGGAGCAGTACTTC
j_call: TRBJ2-7; v_call: TRBV5-1; clone_size: few; d_call: -; cdr3_aa: CASSLEAAYEQYF; cdr3_nt: TGCGCCAGCAGCTTGGAGGCGGCCTACGAGCAGTACTTC
j_call: TRBJ1-4; v_call: TRBV30; clone_size: -; d_call: -; cdr3_aa: CAWSVLAGAEKLFF; cdr3_nt: TGTGCCTGGAGTGTCCTGGCAGGGGCTGAAAAACTGTTTTTT
j_call: TRBJ2-3; v_call: TRBV2; clone_size: -; d_call: TRBD2; cdr3_aa: CASRTGLAGTDTQYF; cdr3_nt: TGTGCCAGCAGAACGGGACTAGCAGGGACAGATACGCAGTATTTT
j_call: TRBJ2-7; v_call: TRBV25-1; clone_size: -; d_call: TRBD1; cdr3_aa: CASSEAQGGSYEQYF; cdr3_nt: TGTGCCAGCAGTGAAGCACAGGGGGGCTCCTACGAGCAGTACTTC
j_call: TRBJ2-1; v_call: TRBV4-3; clone_size: few; d_call: TRBD2; cdr3_aa: CASSQEASGGGGNEQFF; cdr3_nt: TGCGCCAGCAGCCAAGAGGCTAGCGGGGGTGGGGGGAATGAGCAGTTCTTC
j_call: TRBJ2-1; v_call: TRBV7-2; clone_size: few; d_call: TRBD2; cdr3_aa: CASSLLGPSGPSYNEQFF; cdr3_nt: TGTGCCAGCAGCTTACTAGGTCCTAGCGGGCCCTCCTACAATGAGCAGTTCTTC
j_call: TRBJ1-4; v_call: TRBV28; clone_size: few; d_call: -; cdr3_aa: CASSLMTATNEKLFF; cdr3_nt: TGTGCCAGCAGTTTAATGACAGCAACTAATGAAAAACTGTTTTTT
j_call: TRBJ2-3; v_call: TRBV9; clone_size: -; d_call: TRBD1; cdr3_aa: CASSIGTGYTDTQYF; cdr3_nt: TGTGCCAGCAGCATCGGGACAGGATACACAGATACGCAGTATTTT
j_call: TRBJ1-1; v_call: TRBV10-3; clone_size: few; d_call: -; cdr3_aa: CAIGGATEAFF; cdr3_nt: TGTGCCATCGGCGGGGCCACTGAAGCTTTCTTT
j_call: TRBJ2-7; v_call: TRBV19; clone_size: -; d_call: -; cdr3_aa: CASSTGGGYEQYF; cdr3_nt: TGTGCCAGTAGTACCGGTGGGGGGTACGAGCAGTACTTC
j_call: TRBJ2-1; v_call: TRBV5-4; clone_size: -; d_call: -; cdr3_aa: CASSLRGSNEQFF; cdr3_nt: TGTGCCAGCAGCTTGCGCGGGTCCAATGAGCAGTTCTTC
j_call: TRBJ2-3; v_call: TRBV13; clone_size: few; d_call: -; cdr3_aa: CASTRGGDTQYF; cdr3_nt: TGTGCCAGCACCCGAGGCGGAGATACGCAGTATTTT
j_call: TRBJ2-3; v_call: TRBV7-9; clone_size: -; d_call: TRBD1; cdr3_aa: CASSFSTGAEDTQYF; cdr3_nt: TGTGCCAGCAGCTTCTCGACAGGGGCCGAAGATACGCAGTATTTT
j_call: TRBJ2-7; v_call: TRBV14; clone_size: few; d_call: TRBD1; cdr3_aa: CASSRDRVGSYEQYF; cdr3_nt: TGTGCCAGCAGCCGAGACAGGGTGGGCTCCTACGAGCAGTACTTC
j_call: TRBJ1-2; v_call: TRBV11-2; clone_size: -; d_call: -; cdr3_aa: CASSLAGPYGYTF; cdr3_nt: TGTGCCAGCAGCTTAGCGGGTCCCTATGGCTACACCTTC
j_call: TRBJ1-2; v_call: TRBV25-1; clone_size: few; d_call: -; cdr3_aa: CASSDWQGGGGYTF; cdr3_nt: TGTGCCAGCAGTGATTGGCAGGGAGGCGGTGGCTACACCTTC
j_call: TRBJ2-1; v_call: TRBV27; clone_size: few; d_call: TRBD2; cdr3_aa: CASSLVVAGDEQFF; cdr3_nt: TGTGCCAGCAGTTTAGTAGTAGCGGGAGACGAGCAGTTCTTC
j_call: TRBJ2-3; v_call: TRBV11-3; clone_size: -; d_call: -; cdr3_aa: CASSLAGSINTQYF; cdr3_nt: TGTGCCAGCAGCTTAGCGGGGAGCATAAATACGCAGTATTTT
j_call: TRBJ2-6; v_call: TRBV30; clone_size: -; d_call: -; cdr3_aa: CAWSQTGSGANVLTF; cdr3_nt: TGTGCCTGGAGTCAAACAGGGTCTGGGGCCAACGTCCTGACTTTC
j_call: TRBJ2-4; v_call: TRBV28; clone_size: few; d_call: TRBD2; cdr3_aa: CASSSGARGGELAKNIQYF; cdr3_nt: TGTGCCAGCTCCTCGGGGGCTCGGGGGGGCGAACTAGCCAAAAACATTCAGTACTTC
j_call: TRBJ2-1; v_call: TRBV18; clone_size: -; d_call: TRBD2; cdr3_aa: CASSPGLAGLDEQFF; cdr3_nt: TGTGCCAGCTCACCAGGACTAGCGGGACTCGATGAGCAGTTCTTC
j_call: TRBJ2-7; v_call: TRBV2; clone_size: -; d_call: TRBD2; cdr3_aa: CASSEVERLAGIGQYF; cdr3_nt: TGTGCCAGCAGTGAAGTCGAACGACTAGCGGGAATTGGGCAGTACTTC
j_call: TRBJ2-7; v_call: TRBV4-3; clone_size: -; d_call: TRBD2; cdr3_aa: CASSQGLAGVSYEQYF; cdr3_nt: TGCGCCAGCAGCCAGGGACTAGCGGGAGTTTCCTACGAGCAGTACTTC
j_call: TRBJ2-3; v_call: TRBV6-1; clone_size: -; d_call: TRBD2; cdr3_aa: CASSASGMRTDTQYF; cdr3_nt: TGTGCCAGCAGCGCGAGCGGGATGCGCACAGATACGCAGTATTTT
j_call: TRBJ2-1; v_call: TRBV5-4; clone_size: few; d_call: TRBD2; cdr3_aa: CASSQGGRGRDHEQFF; cdr3_nt: TGTGCCAGCAGCCAAGGAGGTCGCGGGAGGGACCATGAGCAGTTCTTC
j_call: TRBJ2-5; v_call: TRBV4-1; clone_size: -; d_call: TRBD2; cdr3_aa: CASSHTFSGSTETQYF; cdr3_nt: TGCGCCAGCAGCCATACCTTTAGCGGGAGCACAGAGACCCAGTACTTC
j_call: TRBJ2-5; v_call: TRBV11-2; clone_size: -; d_call: TRBD1; cdr3_aa: CASRPGQGAEKTQYF; cdr3_nt: TGTGCCAGCAGACCTGGACAGGGGGCGGAAAAGACCCAGTACTTC
j_call: TRBJ2-7; v_call: TRBV19; clone_size: -; d_call: -; cdr3_aa: CASSFRDTLLQEQYF; cdr3_nt: TGTGCCAGTAGTTTCCGGGACACCCTCCTACAAGAGCAGTACTTC
j_call: TRBJ2-7; v_call: TRBV6-1; clone_size: -; d_call: -; cdr3_aa: CASSEVRLGEQYF; cdr3_nt: TGTGCCAGCAGTGAAGTCAGGTTGGGCGAGCAGTACTTC
j_call: TRBJ2-7; v_call: TRBV2; clone_size: once; d_call: TRBD2; cdr3_aa: CASSEAPSGSYEQYF; cdr3_nt: TGTGCCAGCAGTGAAGCGCCTAGCGGGAGCTACGAGCAGTACTTC
j_call: TRBJ2-1; v_call: TRBV4-3; clone_size: few; d_call: TRBD2; cdr3_aa: CASSQGLAGRYNEQFF; cdr3_nt: TGCGCCAGCAGCCAAGGGCTAGCGGGACGTTACAATGAGCAGTTCTTC
j_call: TRBJ1-4; v_call: TRBV19; clone_size: -; d_call: -; cdr3_aa: CASQQAGNNEKLFF; cdr3_nt: TGTGCCAGCCAACAGGCAGGAAACAATGAAAAACTGTTTTTT
j_call: TRBJ2-2; v_call: TRBV6-5; clone_size: -; d_call: -; cdr3_aa: CASSRESTGELFF; cdr3_nt: TGTGCCAGCAGTCGGGAGAGTACCGGGGAGCTGTTTTTT